The clone carrying this T cell receptor (beta chain) was counted only a few times. Its matching antigen is unknown. Deletions cut 3 bases from V and 2 bases from J, with 10 bases between. CDR1 and CDR2 (germline): KGHSH, LQKENI. The CDR3 extends over 14 amino acids. These data belong to a study of blood T cells in healthy people across ages. Notes on the study in general: Naive CD4+ cell counts and diversity both ran higher in long-lived than in aged donors.

Using a J-beta primer mix together with a sample-barcoded 5' primer, a second PCR was run for about 6 to 12 cycles. Unique molecular identifiers of 12 random nucleotides labeled each cDNA. A minimum of 2.5 million CDR3-containing paired-end reads was obtained for each sample. Each CDR3 protein gets one entry after TCRdb re-called the 5' RACE reads with MiXCR. The sample holds 600,000 to 850,000 distinct CDR3 sequences, roughly 47% seen once. The amount of total RNA extracted per sample was at least 5.5 micrograms. This sequence joins TRBV18 and TRBJ2-5; TRBD2 is a possible D gene (6 bases). The sequence came from a woman aged 60-70 years in good health. Sequenced material: blood. In DNA, the CDR3 is TGTGCCAGCTCACCGCGGGACTCACAAGAGACCCAGTACTTC. Amino acid sequence: CASSPRDSQETQYF.